Only one count was recorded for the clone carrying this TCR beta chain. The data originate from a study of blood T cell repertoires in COVID-19. The wider study: Specimens from acute and convalescent COVID-19 originated in the United States, Italy and Spain. T cells, B-cell-depleted T cells, or PBMCs provided the cDNA or gDNA that served as material.

The CDR3 runs to 18 residues. V lost 0 bases and J 4 bases, leaving 22 bases between the germline ends. Authors' data handling: Amplification of reference gene primers provided the estimated nucleated cell counts. This table comes from immunoSEQ multiplex PCR, and its TCRdb copy is limited to in-frame clones, with some not included. From that table come the V and J calls and clone size; the DNA was used to work out D and trimming. The data hold more than 110,000 clones, with about 86% observed a single time. This receptor was taken from a woman in her thirties or forties with acute or convalescent COVID-19. The V call is TRBV5-3, the J call TRBJ1-1, with D tentatively TRBD1 (5 bases). TRBV5-3 is reported as an ORF; its role is uncertain. The sequenced sample consisted of peripheral blood. CDR3: CARSLDCRQSGRGTEAFF. The CDR3 nucleotides are TGTGCCAGAAGCTTGGACTGTCGACAGTCCGGGAGAGGCACTGAAGCTTTCTTT.